The rows below give T cell receptor beta chains drawn from one sample of a study of cytomegalovirus exposure and HLA in healthy donors. The assay was immunoSEQ multiplex PCR, and TCRdb's table has in-frame clones only and misses some. The sample includes tens of thousands of clones, roughly 94% of them seen just once. Material: PBMCs. These receptors originate from a woman under 30 in good health and CMV-seronegative. Both conserved end residues are part of each CDR3. The D gene is left open where the match is weak. The size entry is marked missing in some rows and otherwise reads once, few, many or a size class.

V,D,size,J,CDR3,DNA
TRBV7-2,TRBD2,.,TRBJ2-5,CASSLASGGGQETQYF,TGTGCCAGCAGCTTAGCTAGCGGGGGGGGGCAAGAGACCCAGTACTTC
TRBV6-6,TRBD2,.,TRBJ2-7,CASSYSSGSSYEQYF,TGTGCCAGCAGTTACTCGAGCGGGAGCTCCTACGAGCAGTACTTC
TRBV10-3,TRBD1,.,TRBJ2-6,CAIRGTGTGDSGANVLTF,TGTGCCATCAGGGGAACCGGGACAGGGGATTCTGGGGCCAACGTCCTGACTTTC
TRBV2,.,.,TRBJ2-5,CASSEARGPMGETQYF,TGTGCCAGCAGTGAAGCGCGCGGGCCGATGGGCGAGACCCAGTACTTC
TRBV27,.,few,TRBJ1-5,CASFEGQPQHF,TGTGCCAGCTTTGAGGGTCAGCCCCAGCATTTT
TRBV19,.,.,TRBJ2-5,CASSHLATQYF,TGTGCCAGTAGCCACCTAGCGACCCAGTACTTC
TRBV4-1,.,.,TRBJ2-2,CASSQEPGYTGELFF,TGCGCCAGCAGCCAAGAGCCGGGATACACCGGGGAGCTGTTTTTT
TRBV5-1,.,.,TRBJ1-3,CASSLAGGLGNTIYF,TGCGCCAGCAGCTTGGCGGGGGGGCTCGGAAACACCATATATTTT
TRBV6-5,.,.,TRBJ1-1,CASSPTENTEAFF,TGTGCCAGCAGTCCCACAGAGAACACTGAAGCTTTCTTT
TRBV7-9,.,once,TRBJ1-1,CASSFGANTEAFF,TGTGCCAGCAGCTTTGGAGCAAACACTGAAGCTTTCTTT
TRBV9,TRBD2,.,TRBJ2-7,CASSVAGGSSTYEQYF,TGTGCCAGCAGCGTAGCAGGCGGGAGTAGCACCTACGAGCAGTACTTC
TRBV30,.,once,TRBJ1-2,CAWNSGGYGYTF,TGTGCCTGGAACTCCGGAGGCTATGGCTACACCTTC
TRBV27,.,.,TRBJ2-1,CASSPRPPYSGNEQFF,TGTGCCAGCAGTCCGAGACCCCCCTATAGCGGAAATGAGCAGTTCTTC
TRBV10-3,TRBD2,.,TRBJ2-1,CAISGTSGNEQFF,TGTGCCATCAGTGGGACTAGCGGTAATGAGCAGTTCTTC
TRBV7-2,.,.,TRBJ2-1,CASSLEGGRRRNEQFF,TGTGCCAGCAGCTTAGAGGGGGGGCGAAGGAGGAATGAGCAGTTCTTC
TRBV4-1,TRBD1,.,TRBJ2-3,CASSATGNLPDTQYF,TGCGCCAGCAGCGCGACAGGGAATCTTCCAGATACGCAGTATTTT
TRBV5-1,TRBD1,.,TRBJ2-2,CASRTGEVGELFF,TGCGCCAGCAGGACAGGGGAAGTCGGGGAGCTGTTTTTT
TRBV6-6,TRBD1,.,TRBJ1-6,CASSYTGQAYNSPLHF,TGTGCCAGCAGTTACACCGGACAGGCCTATAATTCACCCCTCCACTTT
TRBV11-2,TRBD1,.,TRBJ2-3,CASSLPGQGAYTQYF,TGTGCCAGCAGCCTACCGGGACAGGGGGCTTATACGCAGTATTTT
TRBV5-8,.,.,TRBJ2-7,CASSFRTAGGYF,TGTGCCAGCAGCTTTAGGACTGCGGGTGGGTACTTC
TRBV6-5,TRBD1,.,TRBJ1-2,CASRRTGSGYTF,TGTGCCAGCAGGAGGACAGGGTCGGGCTACACCTTC
TRBV18,TRBD2,.,TRBJ2-3,CASSPPFGGGTDTQYF,TGTGCCAGCTCACCACCGTTCGGCGGGGGGACAGATACGCAGTATTTT
TRBV7-9,.,.,TRBJ1-2,CASSFGGDGYTF,TGTGCCAGCAGCTTTGGGGGGGATGGCTACACCTTC
TRBV12-5,TRBD2,.,TRBJ2-2,CASGTGTTYTGELFF,TGTGCTAGTGGCACCGGGACTACCTACACCGGGGAGCTGTTTTTT
TRBV7-9,.,.,TRBJ2-7,CASRPPGTGSSYEQYF,TGTGCCAGCAGACCTCCCGGGACTGGGAGCTCCTACGAGCAGTACTTC
TRBV5-1,.,.,TRBJ2-7,CASSILTAPVYEQYF,TGCGCCAGCAGCATCCTGACAGCCCCTGTCTACGAGCAGTACTTC
TRBV27,TRBD2,.,TRBJ2-7,CASSYSSLAANYYEQYF,TGTGCCAGCAGTTACTCCTCACTAGCGGCAAACTACTACGAGCAGTACTTC
TRBV6-4,.,.,TRBJ2-3,CASSEEAGSTDTQYF,TGTGCCAGCAGCGAGGAGGCAGGTAGCACAGATACGCAGTATTTT
TRBV7-2,.,.,TRBJ2-5,CASSTPQGYQETQYF,TGTGCCAGCAGCACTCCCCAGGGGTACCAAGAGACCCAGTACTTC
TRBV6-6,.,.,TRBJ2-5,CASSYSNYLMETQYF,TGTGCCAGCAGTTACTCGAACTATCTCATGGAGACCCAGTACTTC
TRBV6-5,.,.,TRBJ2-1,CASTTGGYNEQFF,TGTGCCAGCACTACCGGGGGCTACAATGAGCAGTTCTTC
TRBV9,.,.,TRBJ2-7,CASSARQVYEQYF,TGTGCCAGCAGCGCCCGACAGGTCTACGAGCAGTACTTC
TRBV5-1,.,.,TRBJ2-6,CASSLAVSGANVLTF,TGCGCCAGCAGCTTGGCAGTGTCTGGGGCCAACGTCCTGACTTTC
TRBV20-1,.,.,TRBJ2-3,CSASPSYF,TGCAGTGCTAGTCCCTCGTATTTT
TRBV4-3,TRBD2,.,TRBJ2-7,CASSQDRGGRAANEQYF,TGCGCCAGCAGCCAAGATAGGGGCGGGAGAGCCGCCAATGAGCAGTACTTC
TRBV19,.,.,TRBJ2-2,CASTIGYAVTADTGELFF,TGTGCCAGTACAATAGGCTACGCGGTGACCGCGGACACCGGGGAGCTGTTTTTT
TRBV7-2,TRBD2,once,TRBJ2-1,CASTPLAAYNEQFF,TGTGCCAGCACACCGCTAGCGGCTTACAATGAGCAGTTCTTC
TRBV4-3,TRBD2,once,TRBJ2-1,CASSHGRALNEQFF,TGCGCCAGCAGCCACGGGAGGGCCTTGAATGAGCAGTTCTTC
TRBV15,TRBD2,.,TRBJ2-1,CATSRELAGANNEQFF,TGTGCCACCAGCAGGGAACTAGCGGGGGCGAACAATGAGCAGTTCTTC
TRBV6-5,TRBD2,once,TRBJ2-3,CASRRGGTDTQYF,TGTGCCAGCAGGCGGGGGGGCACAGATACGCAGTATTTT
TRBV18,TRBD1,.,TRBJ2-7,CASSRSSGTADEQYF,TGTGCCAGCTCACGTTCATCCGGGACAGCTGACGAGCAGTACTTC
TRBV4-3,TRBD2,.,TRBJ2-3,CASSRSMGLAGGADTQYF,TGCGCCAGCAGCCGTTCGATGGGACTAGCGGGGGGGGCAGATACGCAGTATTTT
TRBV10-3,.,.,TRBJ2-1,CAISRSLDEQFF,TGTGCCATCAGTCGGTCCCTAGATGAGCAGTTCTTC
TRBV7-8,.,.,TRBJ2-2,CASSSLRGLGTRTGELFF,TGTGCCAGCAGCTCATTACGAGGACTGGGAACCCGCACCGGGGAGCTGTTTTTT
TRBV18,TRBD1,once,TRBJ2-3,CASSPGVQGSTDTQYF,TGTGCCAGCTCACCAGGGGTACAGGGGAGCACAGATACGCAGTATTTT
TRBV10-3,TRBD1,.,TRBJ2-7,CAISLYGQAGSYEQYF,TGTGCCATCAGTTTATACGGACAGGCCGGCTCCTACGAGCAGTACTTC
TRBV19,TRBD2,.,TRBJ2-7,CASSTRTSGNRMYEQYF,TGTGCCAGTAGCACTCGGACTAGCGGGAATCGGATGTACGAGCAGTACTTC
TRBV28,.,.,TRBJ2-2,CASSLRRAGELFF,TGTGCCAGCAGTCTCCGACGGGCCGGGGAGCTGTTTTTT
TRBV9,TRBD2,.,TRBJ2-1,CASSSQLAGGPREQFF,TGTGCCAGCAGCTCCCAACTAGCGGGAGGGCCCCGAGAGCAGTTCTTC
TRBV5-1,.,.,TRBJ2-3,CASSTGLSTDTQYF,TGCGCCAGCAGCACGGGACTCAGCACAGATACGCAGTATTTT
TRBV10-3,TRBD1,.,TRBJ2-5,CAIKMTGEETQYF,TGTGCCATAAAGATGACAGGGGAAGAGACCCAGTACTTC
TRBV9,TRBD1,.,TRBJ1-6,CASSVGQGANSPLHF,TGTGCCAGCAGCGTAGGACAGGGGGCAAATTCACCCCTCCACTTT
TRBV11-3,TRBD2,.,TRBJ2-1,CASSTSGSSYNEQFF,TGTGCCAGCAGCACAAGCGGGAGCTCCTACAATGAGCAGTTCTTC